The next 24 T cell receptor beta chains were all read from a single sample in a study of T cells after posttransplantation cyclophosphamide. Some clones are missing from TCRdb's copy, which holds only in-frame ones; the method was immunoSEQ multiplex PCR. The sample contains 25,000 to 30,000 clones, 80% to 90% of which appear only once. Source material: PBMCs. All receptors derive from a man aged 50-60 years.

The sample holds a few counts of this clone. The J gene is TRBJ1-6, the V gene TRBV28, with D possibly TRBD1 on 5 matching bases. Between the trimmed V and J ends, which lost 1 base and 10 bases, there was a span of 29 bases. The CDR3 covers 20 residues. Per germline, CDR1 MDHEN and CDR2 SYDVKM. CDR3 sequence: CASSLLRLGRGGTSLSPLHF. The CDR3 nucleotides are TGTGCCAGCAGTTTATTGCGTCTTGGTCGGGGCGGTACTAGCCTATCACCCCTCCACTTT.

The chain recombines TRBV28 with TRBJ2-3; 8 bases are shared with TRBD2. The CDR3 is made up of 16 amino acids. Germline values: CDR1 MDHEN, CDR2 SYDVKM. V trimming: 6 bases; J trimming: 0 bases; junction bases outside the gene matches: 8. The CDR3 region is CASRQSGRRSTDTQYF. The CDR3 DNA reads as TGTGCCAGCAGGCAGAGCGGGAGACGAAGCACAGATACGCAGTATTTT.

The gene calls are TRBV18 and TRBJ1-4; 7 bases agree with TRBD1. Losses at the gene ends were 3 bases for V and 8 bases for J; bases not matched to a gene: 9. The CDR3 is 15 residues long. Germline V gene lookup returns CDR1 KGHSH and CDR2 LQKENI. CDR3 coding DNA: TGTGCCAGCTCACCCCCGACAGGGAGAGGAGAAAAACTGTTTTTT. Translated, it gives CASSPPTGRGEKLFF.

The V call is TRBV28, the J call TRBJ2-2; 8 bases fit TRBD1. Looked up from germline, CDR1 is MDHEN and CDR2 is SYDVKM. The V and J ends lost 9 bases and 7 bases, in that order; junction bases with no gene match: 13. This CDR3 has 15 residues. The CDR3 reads CASSRTGNKGGELFF. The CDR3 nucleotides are TGTGCCAGTTCTCGGACAGGGAATAAGGGCGGGGAGCTGTTTTTT.

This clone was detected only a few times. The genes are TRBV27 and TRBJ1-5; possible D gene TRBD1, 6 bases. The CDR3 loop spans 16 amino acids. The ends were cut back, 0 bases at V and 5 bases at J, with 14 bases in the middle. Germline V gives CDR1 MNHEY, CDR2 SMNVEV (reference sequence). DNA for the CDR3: TGTGCCAGCAGTTTATCGAACAGGGTGAGAGATCAGCCCCAGCATTTT. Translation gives CASSLSNRVRDQPQHF.

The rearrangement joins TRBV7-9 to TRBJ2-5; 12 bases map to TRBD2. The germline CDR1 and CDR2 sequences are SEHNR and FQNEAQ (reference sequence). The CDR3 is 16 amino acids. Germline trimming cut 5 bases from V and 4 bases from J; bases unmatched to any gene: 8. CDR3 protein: CASSPRLAGDLETQYF. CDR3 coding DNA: TGTGCCAGCAGCCCACGACTAGCGGGAGACTTAGAGACCCAGTACTTC.

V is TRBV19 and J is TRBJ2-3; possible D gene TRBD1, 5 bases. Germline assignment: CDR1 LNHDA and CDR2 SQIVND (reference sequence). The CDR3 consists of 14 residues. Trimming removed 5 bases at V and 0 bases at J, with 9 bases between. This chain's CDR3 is CASSQGISTDTQYF. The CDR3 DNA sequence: TGTGCCAGTAGTCAGGGTATTAGCACAGATACGCAGTATTTT.

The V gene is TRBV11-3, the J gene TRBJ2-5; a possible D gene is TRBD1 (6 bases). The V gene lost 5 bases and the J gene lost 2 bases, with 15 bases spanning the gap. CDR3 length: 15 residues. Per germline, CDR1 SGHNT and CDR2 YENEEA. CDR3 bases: TGTGCCAGCAGCCGGAGATTGGGGACACAAGAGACCCAGTACTTC. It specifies CASSRRLGTQETQYF.

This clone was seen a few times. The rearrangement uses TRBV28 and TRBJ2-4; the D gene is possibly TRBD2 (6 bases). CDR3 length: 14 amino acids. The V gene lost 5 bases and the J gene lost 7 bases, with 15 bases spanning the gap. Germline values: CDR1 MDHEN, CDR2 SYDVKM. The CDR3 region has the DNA TGTGCCAGCAGTGAGGGACTGGGAAACAACATTCAGTACTTC. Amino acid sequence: CASSEGLGNNIQYF.

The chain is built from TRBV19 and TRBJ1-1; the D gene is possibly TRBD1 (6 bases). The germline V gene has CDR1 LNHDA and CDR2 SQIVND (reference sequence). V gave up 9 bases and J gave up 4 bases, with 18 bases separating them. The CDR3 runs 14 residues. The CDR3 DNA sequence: TGTGCCAGCAGACATATTCAGGGGTTCACTGAAGCTTTCTTT. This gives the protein CASRHIQGFTEAFF.

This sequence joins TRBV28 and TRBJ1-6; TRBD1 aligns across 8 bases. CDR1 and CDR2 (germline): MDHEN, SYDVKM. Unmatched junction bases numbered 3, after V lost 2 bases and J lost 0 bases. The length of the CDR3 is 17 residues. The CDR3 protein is CASSLGRGHSYNSPLHF. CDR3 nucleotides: TGTGCCAGCAGTTTAGGCAGGGGGCACTCCTATAATTCACCCCTCCACTTT.

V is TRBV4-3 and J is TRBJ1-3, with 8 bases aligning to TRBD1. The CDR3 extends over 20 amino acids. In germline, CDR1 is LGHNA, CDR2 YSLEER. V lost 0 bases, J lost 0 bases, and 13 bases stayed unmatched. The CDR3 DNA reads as TGCGCCAGCAGCCAAGATCGGACAGGGCGATTGTCGATCTCTGGAAACACCATATATTTT. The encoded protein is CASSQDRTGRLSISGNTIYF.

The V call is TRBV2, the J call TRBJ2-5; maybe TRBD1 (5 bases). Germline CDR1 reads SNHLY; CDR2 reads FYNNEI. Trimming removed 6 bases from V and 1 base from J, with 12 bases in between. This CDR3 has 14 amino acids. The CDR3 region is CASRKTAIQETQYF. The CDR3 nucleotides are TGTGCCAGCAGAAAGACAGCGATCCAAGAGACCCAGTACTTC.

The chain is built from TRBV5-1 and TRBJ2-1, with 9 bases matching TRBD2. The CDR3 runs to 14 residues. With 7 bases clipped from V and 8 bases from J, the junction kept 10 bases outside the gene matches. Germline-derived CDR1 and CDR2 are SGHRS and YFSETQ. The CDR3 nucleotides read TGCGCCAGCTCGGGCCCTAGCGGGGCATATGAGCAGTTCTTC. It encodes CASSGPSGAYEQFF.

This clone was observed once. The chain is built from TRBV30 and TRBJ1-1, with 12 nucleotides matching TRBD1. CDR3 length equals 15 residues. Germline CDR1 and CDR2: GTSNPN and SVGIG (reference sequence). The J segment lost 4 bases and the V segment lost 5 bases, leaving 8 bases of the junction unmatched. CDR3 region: CAWSRDRGLPTEAFF. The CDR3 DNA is TGTGCCTGGTCAAGGGACAGGGGGCTCCCCACTGAAGCTTTCTTT.

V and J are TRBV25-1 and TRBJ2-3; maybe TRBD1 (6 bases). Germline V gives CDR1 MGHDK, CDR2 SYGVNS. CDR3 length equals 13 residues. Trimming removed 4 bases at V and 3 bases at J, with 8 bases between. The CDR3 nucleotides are TGTGCCAGCAGTGCAGGGGCGACAGATACGCAGTATTTT. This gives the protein CASSAGATDTQYF.

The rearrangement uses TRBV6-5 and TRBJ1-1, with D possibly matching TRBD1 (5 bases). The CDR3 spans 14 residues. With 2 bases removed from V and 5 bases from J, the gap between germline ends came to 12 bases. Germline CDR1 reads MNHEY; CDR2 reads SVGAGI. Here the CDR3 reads CASSYTLPGTEAFF. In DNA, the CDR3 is TGTGCCAGCAGTTACACCCTCCCAGGGACTGAAGCTTTCTTT.

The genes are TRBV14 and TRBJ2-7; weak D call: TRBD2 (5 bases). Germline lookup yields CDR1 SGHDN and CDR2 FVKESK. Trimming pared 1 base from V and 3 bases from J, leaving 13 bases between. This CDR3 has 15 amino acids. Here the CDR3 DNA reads TGTGCCAGCAGCCAAGTAGGTGGGAGCGGCTACGAGCAGTACTTC. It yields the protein CASSQVGGSGYEQYF.

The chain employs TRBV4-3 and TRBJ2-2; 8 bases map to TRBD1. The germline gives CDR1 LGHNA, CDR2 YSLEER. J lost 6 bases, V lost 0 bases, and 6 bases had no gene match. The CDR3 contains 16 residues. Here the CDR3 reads CASSQDRQGAPGELFF. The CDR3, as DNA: TGCGCCAGCAGCCAAGATCGTCAGGGGGCCCCCGGGGAGCTGTTTTTT.

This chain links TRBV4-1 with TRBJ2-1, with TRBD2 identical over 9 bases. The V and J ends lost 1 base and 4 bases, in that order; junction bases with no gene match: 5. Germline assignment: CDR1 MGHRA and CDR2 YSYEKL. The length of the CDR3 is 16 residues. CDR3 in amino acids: CASSQVRLAGYNEQFF. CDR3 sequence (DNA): TGCGCCAGCAGCCAAGTGCGGCTAGCGGGGTACAATGAGCAGTTCTTC.

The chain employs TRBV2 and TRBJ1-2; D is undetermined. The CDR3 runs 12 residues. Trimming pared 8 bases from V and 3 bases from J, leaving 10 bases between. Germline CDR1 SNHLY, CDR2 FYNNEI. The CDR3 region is CASGVVDYGYTF. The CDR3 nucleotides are TGTGCCAGCGGAGTGGTGGACTATGGCTACACCTTC.

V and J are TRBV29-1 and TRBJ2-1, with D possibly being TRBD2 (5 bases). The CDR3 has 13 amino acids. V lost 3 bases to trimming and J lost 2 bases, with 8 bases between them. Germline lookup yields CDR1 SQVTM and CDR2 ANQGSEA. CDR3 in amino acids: CSVDGVAYNEQFF. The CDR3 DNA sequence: TGCAGCGTTGACGGGGTCGCCTACAATGAGCAGTTCTTC.

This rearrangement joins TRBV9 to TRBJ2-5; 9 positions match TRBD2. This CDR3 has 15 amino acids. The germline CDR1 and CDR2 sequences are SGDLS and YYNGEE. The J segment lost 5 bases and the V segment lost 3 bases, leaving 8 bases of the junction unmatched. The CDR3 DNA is TGTGCCAGCAGCGCCTCGGGACTAGCCTGGGAGACCCAGTACTTC. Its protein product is CASSASGLAWETQYF. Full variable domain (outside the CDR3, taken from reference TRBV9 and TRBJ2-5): DSGVTQTPKHLITATGQRVTLRCSPRSGDLSVYWYQQSLDQGLQFLIQYYNGEERAKGNILERFSAQQFPDLHSELNLSSLELGDSALYFCASSASGLAWETQYFGPGTRLLVL.

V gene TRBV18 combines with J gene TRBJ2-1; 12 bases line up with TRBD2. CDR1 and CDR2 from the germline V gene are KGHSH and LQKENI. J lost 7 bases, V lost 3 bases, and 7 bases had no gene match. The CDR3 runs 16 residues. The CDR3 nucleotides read TGTGCCAGCTCACCGCCTAGCGGGGGGGCGAGTAATGAGCAGTTCTTC. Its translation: CASSPPSGGASNEQFF.